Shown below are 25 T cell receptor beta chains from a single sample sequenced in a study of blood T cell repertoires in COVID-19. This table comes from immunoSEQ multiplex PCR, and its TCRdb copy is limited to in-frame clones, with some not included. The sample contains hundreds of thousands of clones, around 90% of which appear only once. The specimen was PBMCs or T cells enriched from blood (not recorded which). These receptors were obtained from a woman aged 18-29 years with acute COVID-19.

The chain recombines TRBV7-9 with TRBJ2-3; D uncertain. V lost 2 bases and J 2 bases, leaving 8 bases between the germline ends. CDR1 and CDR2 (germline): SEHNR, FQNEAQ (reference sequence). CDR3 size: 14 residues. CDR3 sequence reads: CASSLRGSTDTQYF. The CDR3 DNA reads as TGTGCCAGCAGCTTACGAGGTTCCACAGATACGCAGTATTTT.

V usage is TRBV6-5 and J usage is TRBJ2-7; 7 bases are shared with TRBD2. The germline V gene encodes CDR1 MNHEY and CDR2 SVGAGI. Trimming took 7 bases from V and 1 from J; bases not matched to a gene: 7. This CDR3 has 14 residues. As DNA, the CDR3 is TGTGCCAGCACCGGGACTACCGGTTCCTACGAGCAGTACTTC. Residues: CASTGTTGSYEQYF.

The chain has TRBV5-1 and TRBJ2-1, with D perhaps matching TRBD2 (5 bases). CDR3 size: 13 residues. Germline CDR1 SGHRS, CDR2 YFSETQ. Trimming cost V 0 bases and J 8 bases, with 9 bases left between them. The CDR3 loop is CASSLVPADEQFF. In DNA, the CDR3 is TGCGCCAGCAGCTTGGTCCCAGCGGATGAGCAGTTCTTC. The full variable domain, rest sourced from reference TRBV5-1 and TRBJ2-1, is KAGVTQTPRYLIKTRGQQVTLSCSPISGHRSVSWYQQTPGQGLQFLFEYFSETQRNKGNFPGRFSGRQFSNSRSEMNVSTLELGDSALYLCASSLVPADEQFFGPGTRLTVL.

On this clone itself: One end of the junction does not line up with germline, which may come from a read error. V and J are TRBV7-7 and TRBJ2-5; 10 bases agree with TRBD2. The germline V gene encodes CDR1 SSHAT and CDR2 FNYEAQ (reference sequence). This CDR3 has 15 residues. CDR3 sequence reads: CTQSGRAVFQETQYF. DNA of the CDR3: TGCACCCAGAGCGGGAGGGCGGTGTTCCAAGAGACCCAGTACTTC.

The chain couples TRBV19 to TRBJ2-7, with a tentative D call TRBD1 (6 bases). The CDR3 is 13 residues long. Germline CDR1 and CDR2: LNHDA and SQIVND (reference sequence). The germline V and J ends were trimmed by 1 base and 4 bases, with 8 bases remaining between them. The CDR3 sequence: CASSIAQGYEQYF. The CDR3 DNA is TGTGCCAGTAGTATAGCCCAGGGGTACGAGCAGTACTTC.

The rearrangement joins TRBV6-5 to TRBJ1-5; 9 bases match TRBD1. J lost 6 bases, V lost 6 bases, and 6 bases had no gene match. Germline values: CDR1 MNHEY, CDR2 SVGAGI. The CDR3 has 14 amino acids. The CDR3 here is CASSLDRGGQPQHF. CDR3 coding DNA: TGTGCCAGCAGCCTGGACAGGGGAGGTCAGCCCCAGCATTTT.

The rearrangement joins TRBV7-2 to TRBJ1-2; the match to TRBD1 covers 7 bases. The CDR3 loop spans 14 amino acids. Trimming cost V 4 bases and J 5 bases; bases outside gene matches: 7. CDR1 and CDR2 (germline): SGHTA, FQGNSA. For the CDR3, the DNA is TGTGCCAGCAGCTCAACAGGGGCGGGTTATGGCTACACCTTC. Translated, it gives CASSSTGAGYGYTF.

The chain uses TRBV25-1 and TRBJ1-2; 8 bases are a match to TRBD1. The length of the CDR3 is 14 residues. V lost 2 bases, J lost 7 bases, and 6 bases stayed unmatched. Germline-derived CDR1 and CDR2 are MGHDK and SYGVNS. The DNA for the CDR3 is TGTGCCAGCAGTGAAACGGGAGGACAGGGTGGCTACACCTTC. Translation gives CASSETGGQGGYTF.

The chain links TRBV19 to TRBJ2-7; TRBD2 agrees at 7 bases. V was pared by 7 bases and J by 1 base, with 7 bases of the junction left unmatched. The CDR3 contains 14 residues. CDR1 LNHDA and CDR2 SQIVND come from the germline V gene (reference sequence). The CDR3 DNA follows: TGTGCCAGTATGGGAGCGGGAAGTTCCTACGAGCAGTACTTC. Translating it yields CASMGAGSSYEQYF.

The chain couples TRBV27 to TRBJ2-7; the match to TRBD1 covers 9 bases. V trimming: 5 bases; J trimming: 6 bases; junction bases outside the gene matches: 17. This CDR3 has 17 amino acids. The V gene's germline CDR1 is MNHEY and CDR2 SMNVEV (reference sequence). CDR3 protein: CASSHKSRDRVSREQYF. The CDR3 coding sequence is TGTGCCAGCAGTCACAAGTCCCGGGACAGGGTATCGCGCGAGCAGTACTTC.

The CDR3 loop is CASSSDRREKLFF. The CDR3 coding sequence is TGTGCCAGCAGCTCGGACAGGAGGGAAAAACTGTTTTTT. V usage is TRBV28 and J usage is TRBJ1-4; 7 nucleotides align to TRBD1. Germline CDR1 reads MDHEN; CDR2 reads SYDVKM. J gave up 8 bases and V 6 bases, and 6 bases lay outside the gene matches. The CDR3 is 13 residues long.

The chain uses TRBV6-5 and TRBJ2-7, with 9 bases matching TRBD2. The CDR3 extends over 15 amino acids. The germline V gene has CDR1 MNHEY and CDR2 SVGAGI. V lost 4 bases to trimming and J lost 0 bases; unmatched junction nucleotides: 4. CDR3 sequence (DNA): TGTGCCAGCAGTTGGCTAGCGGGACCCTCCTACGAGCAGTACTTC. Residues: CASSWLAGPSYEQYF.

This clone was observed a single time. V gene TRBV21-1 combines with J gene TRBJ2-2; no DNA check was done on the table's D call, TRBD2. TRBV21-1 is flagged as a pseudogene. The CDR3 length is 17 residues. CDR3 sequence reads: CATSPGLAGVQSGELFF. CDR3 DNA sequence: TGTGCCACCAGCCCGGGACTAGCGGGAGTCCAATCCGGGGAGCTGTTTTTT.

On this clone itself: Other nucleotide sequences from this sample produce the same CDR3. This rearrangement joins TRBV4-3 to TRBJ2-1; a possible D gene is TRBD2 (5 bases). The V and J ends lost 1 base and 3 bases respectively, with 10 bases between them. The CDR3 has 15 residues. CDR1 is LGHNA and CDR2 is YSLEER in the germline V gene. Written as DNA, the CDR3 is TGCGCCAGCAGCCAAGGAGGCGGGTTCTACAATGAGCAGTTCTTC. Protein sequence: CASSQGGGFYNEQFF.

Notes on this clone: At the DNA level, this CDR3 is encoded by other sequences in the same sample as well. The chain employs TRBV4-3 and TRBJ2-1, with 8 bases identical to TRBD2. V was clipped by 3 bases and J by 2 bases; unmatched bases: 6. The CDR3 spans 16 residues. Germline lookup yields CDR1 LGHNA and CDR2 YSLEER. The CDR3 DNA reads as TGCGCCAGCAGCCAGGGAGCGGGAGCCACCTACAATGAGCAGTTCTTC. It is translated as CASSQGAGATYNEQFF.

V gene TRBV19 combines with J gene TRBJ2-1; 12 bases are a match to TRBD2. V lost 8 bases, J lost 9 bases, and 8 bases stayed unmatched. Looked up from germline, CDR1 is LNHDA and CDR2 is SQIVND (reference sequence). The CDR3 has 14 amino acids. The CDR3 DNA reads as TGTGCCAGTGGGAGACTAGCGGGAGCTTCTGAGCAGTTCTTC. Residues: CASGRLAGASEQFF. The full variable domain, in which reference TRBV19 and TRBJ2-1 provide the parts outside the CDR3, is DGGITQSPKYLFRKEGQNVTLSCEQNLNHDAMYWYRQDPGQGLRLIYYSQIVNDFQKGDIAEGYSVSREKKESFPLTVTSAQKNPTAFYLCASGRLAGASEQFFGPGTRLTVL.

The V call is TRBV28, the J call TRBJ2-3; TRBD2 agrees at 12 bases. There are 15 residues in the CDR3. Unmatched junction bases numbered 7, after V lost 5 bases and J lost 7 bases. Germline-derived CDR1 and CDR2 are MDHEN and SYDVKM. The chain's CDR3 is CASSPPTSGSNTQYF. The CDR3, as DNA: TGTGCCAGCAGTCCCCCGACTAGCGGGAGTAATACGCAGTATTTT.

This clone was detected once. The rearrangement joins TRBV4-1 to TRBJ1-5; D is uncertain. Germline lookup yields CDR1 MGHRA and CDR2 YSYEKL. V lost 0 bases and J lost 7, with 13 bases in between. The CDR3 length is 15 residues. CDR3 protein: CASSQDYSYQQPQHF. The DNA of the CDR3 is TGCGCCAGCAGCCAAGATTACAGTTATCAGCAGCCCCAGCATTTT.

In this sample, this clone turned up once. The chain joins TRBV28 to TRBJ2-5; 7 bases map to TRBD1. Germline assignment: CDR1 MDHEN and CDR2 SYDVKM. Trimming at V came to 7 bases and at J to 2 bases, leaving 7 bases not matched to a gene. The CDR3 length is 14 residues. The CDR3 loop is CASILQGQQETQYF. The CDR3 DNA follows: TGTGCCAGCATCCTACAGGGACAGCAAGAGACCCAGTACTTC.

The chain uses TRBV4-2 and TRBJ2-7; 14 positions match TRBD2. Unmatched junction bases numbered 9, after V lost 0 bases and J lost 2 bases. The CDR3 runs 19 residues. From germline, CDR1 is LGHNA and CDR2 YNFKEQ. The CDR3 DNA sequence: TGTGCCAGCAGCCAAGATGCCGGACTAGCGGGAGGAGGGGCCTACGAGCAGTACTTC. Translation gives CASSQDAGLAGGGAYEQYF.

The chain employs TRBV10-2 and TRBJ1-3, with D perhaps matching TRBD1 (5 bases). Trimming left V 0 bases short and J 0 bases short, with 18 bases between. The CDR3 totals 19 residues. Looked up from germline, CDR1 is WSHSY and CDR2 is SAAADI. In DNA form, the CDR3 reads TGCGCCAGCAGTGAGTCTGTGGACATCGTCGCGAGCTCTGGAAACACCATATATTTT. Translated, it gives CASSESVDIVASSGNTIYF.

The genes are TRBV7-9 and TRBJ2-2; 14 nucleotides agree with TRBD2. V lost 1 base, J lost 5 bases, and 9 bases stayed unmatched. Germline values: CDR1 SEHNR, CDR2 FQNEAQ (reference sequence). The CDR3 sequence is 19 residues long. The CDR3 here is CASSLDPGLAGGRTGELFF. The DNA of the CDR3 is TGTGCCAGCAGCTTAGACCCCGGACTAGCGGGAGGTCGGACCGGGGAGCTGTTTTTT.

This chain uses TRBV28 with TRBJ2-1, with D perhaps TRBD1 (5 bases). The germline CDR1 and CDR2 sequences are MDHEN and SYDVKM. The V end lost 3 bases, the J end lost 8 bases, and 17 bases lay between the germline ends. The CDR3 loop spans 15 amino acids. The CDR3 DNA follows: TGTGCCAGCAGTTTCTTAGGGATTGGGGCGCATGAGCAGTTCTTC. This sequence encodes CASSFLGIGAHEQFF.

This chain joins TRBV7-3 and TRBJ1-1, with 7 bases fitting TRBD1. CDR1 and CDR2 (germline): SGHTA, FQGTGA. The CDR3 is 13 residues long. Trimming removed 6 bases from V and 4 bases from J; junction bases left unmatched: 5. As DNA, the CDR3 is TGTGCCAGCAGTCCTACAGGGGCCACTGAAGCTTTCTTT. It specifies CASSPTGATEAFF.

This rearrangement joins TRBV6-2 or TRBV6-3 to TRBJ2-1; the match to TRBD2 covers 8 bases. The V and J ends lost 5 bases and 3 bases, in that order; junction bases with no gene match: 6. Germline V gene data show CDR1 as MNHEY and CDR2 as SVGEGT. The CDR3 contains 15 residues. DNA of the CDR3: TGTGCCAGCAGTGACGTAGCGGGATTCTACAATGAGCAGTTCTTC. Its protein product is CASSDVAGFYNEQFF.